This T cell receptor (beta chain) was recovered during a study of CD8 T cells in ankylosing spondylitis. Concerning this clonotype itself: Its antigen is still unknown. It may be a read error: a sequence one base away is much more abundant.

The CDR3 consists of 15 residues. Germline V gene sequence: CDR1 SQVTM, CDR2 ANQGSEA. The study, taken as a whole, reports: The study identified a TCR beta motif of several highly homologous variants that appeared characteristic of ankylosing spondylitis blood. Previous work reported some of these motif variants in the synovial fluid and blood of reactive arthritis.

Quantitative barcoded 5'-RACE was used to prepare TCR beta libraries. MiXCR, applied by TCRdb to the 5' RACE reads, yields one record per CDR3 protein. This sample has around 250,000 distinct CDR3 sequences; around a tenth occur once, and the top ten carry roughly 6.8%. Source material: blood, either unsorted or a sorted T cell fraction (not recorded which). The sequence came from a male donor with ankylosing spondylitis or in good health (not recorded which). The chain has TRBV29-1 and TRBJ1-1; D unresolved. CDR3 loop: CGVELPDGVNTEAFF. Written as DNA, the CDR3 is TGCGGCGTTGAACTTCCCGACGGTGTGAACACTGAAGCTTTCTTT.